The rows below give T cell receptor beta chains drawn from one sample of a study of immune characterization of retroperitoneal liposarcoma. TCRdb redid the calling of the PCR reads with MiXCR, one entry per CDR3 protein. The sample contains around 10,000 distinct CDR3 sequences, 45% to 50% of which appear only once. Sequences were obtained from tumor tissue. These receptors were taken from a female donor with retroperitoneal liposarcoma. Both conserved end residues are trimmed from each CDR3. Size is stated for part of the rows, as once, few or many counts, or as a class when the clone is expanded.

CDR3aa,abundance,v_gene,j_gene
ASSFTTDYEQF,large,TRBV12-3/TRBV12-4,TRBJ2-1
ASSYRGSSHEQF,few,TRBV6-6,TRBJ2-1
ASSALGTDTQY,few,TRBV9,TRBJ2-3
ASSMDGSYEQY,medium-sized,TRBV12-3/TRBV12-4,TRBJ2-7
ASSDNSRLADNEQF,NA,TRBV25-1,TRBJ2-1
ASTSAGEQY,medium-sized,TRBV6-1,TRBJ2-5
ASRRGPYNEQF,NA,TRBV6-2/TRBV6-3,TRBJ2-1
ASSYFGQGASEQY,NA,TRBV27,TRBJ2-7
ASSEWVYEQF,medium-sized,TRBV6-1,TRBJ2-1
ASSSPGLAVYEQF,few,TRBV7-2,TRBJ2-1
ASSLDDVAGTEAF,NA,TRBV7-9,TRBJ1-1
ASSSPGTQF,NA,TRBV6-1,TRBJ2-1
ASSYSEAVSSYEQY,medium-sized,TRBV6-6,TRBJ2-7
ASSLTGGSGANVLT,NA,TRBV6-4,TRBJ2-6
ASSVIGLPLGASYNEQF,few,TRBV27,TRBJ2-1
ASSYYRGRYEQY,NA,TRBV6-6,NA
ASSASGMNTGELF,few,TRBV10-1,TRBJ2-2
ASSPAYSNQPQH,NA,TRBV7-9,TRBJ1-5
ASSVAGGTHNEQF,NA,TRBV6-4,TRBJ2-1
ASTSSSQETQF,few,TRBV12-3/TRBV12-4,TRBJ2-1
ASSSGGNEQF,NA,TRBV11-1,TRBJ2-1
ASSGGLAGLYNEQY,NA,TRBV6-1,NA
ASSSLGIETYNEQF,NA,TRBV6-5,TRBJ2-1
AISDLRTGSSYEQY,NA,TRBV10-3,NA
ASSPGQGRRETQY,few,TRBV11-3,TRBJ2-5
ASSENSGGGQETQY,NA,TRBV6-1,TRBJ2-5
ASRLAILPEQY,NA,TRBV6-2/TRBV6-3,NA
ASGLGTAQETQF,few,TRBV12-5,NA
ASSNPGLGRFNEQF,NA,TRBV12-3/TRBV12-4,TRBJ2-1
ASSGRKGETQY,large,TRBV7-2,TRBJ2-5
ASWRLASNEQF,NA,TRBV6-5,TRBJ2-1
ASSLGPGSGVRPQH,once,TRBV7-2,TRBJ1-5
ASSGLAGAYNEQY,medium-sized,TRBV6-1,NA
ASSSGTSGYGETQY,medium-sized,TRBV7-9,TRBJ2-5
ATSVRTGELF,NA,TRBV24-1,TRBJ2-2
ASTKTGQQETQY,medium-sized,TRBV6-1,TRBJ2-5
ASSYLGLADYEQF,few,TRBV6-5,TRBJ2-1
ASSEAVFSHTDTQY,NA,TRBV6-1,TRBJ2-3
ASRTDRVQY,few,TRBV7-2,TRBJ2-4
ASSPRQANEQY,NA,TRBV7-2,TRBJ2-4
ASSLLRDTQY,NA,TRBV7-8,TRBJ2-3
ASRSDRERSGQY,once,TRBV25-1,TRBJ2-5
AISERASDEQF,few,TRBV10-3,NA
ASSLNGGLETGELF,few,TRBV7-3,TRBJ2-2
ASSGALQETQY,NA,TRBV10-2,NA
ASSQDPGYSGNTIY,once,TRBV4-1,TRBJ1-3
ASSQPRVGKTEAF,NA,TRBV6-1,TRBJ1-1
ASFAQGMKQPQH,medium-sized,TRBV10-1,TRBJ1-5
ASSPRETQY,medium-sized,TRBV7-6,NA
ASSHSAGGPPGTDTQY,few,TRBV27,TRBJ2-3
VSIQSTGGFYNEQY,NA,TRBV7-6,TRBJ2-4
ASSWAQGSPIYNEQF,NA,TRBV6-1,TRBJ2-1
ASSLDGTQETQY,NA,TRBV7-2,TRBJ2-5
ASSYSGRETQY,few,TRBV6-6,NA
ASSNNIVLAGDIRGEQF,NA,TRBV11-3,TRBJ2-1